What follows is one T cell receptor (beta chain) and its context. It lacks a known antigen. Base qualities were left out, and no much larger clone turns up one base away. The CDR3 regions of human TCRbeta chains were analyzed by immunosequencing. The published analysis was carried out like this. TCRs in the repertoires were matched against a reference library of SARS-CoV-2-specific TCRs that had been generated with the MIRA antigen-specificity platform. Breadth was defined as the fraction of unique TCRs that were SARS-CoV-2-associated, and depth was defined as the fraction of total T cells that were SARS-CoV-2-associated. Using the MIRA data, each spike-specific TCR was assigned both to the spike region to which the TCR was reactive and to a CD4 or CD8 class. Log10-transformed breadth and depth values were compared by one-way ANOVA with Sidak's multiple comparisons tests. The table was pulled from immuneACCESS by TCRdb, which kept in-frame rearrangements only. Such tables lose some clones; where checked, under half of the loss comes from unresolved V genes, and the rest has no known cause. V and J calls and clone size are given by that table; D and trimming were obtained from the DNA. This sample gives 130,000 to 150,000 clones in total; 88% of them show up just once. Roughly 5.2% of the sample rests with the top ten.

The sample originates from a study of T cell responses to AZD1222 COVID-19 vaccine (TCRdb year 2021). Looking at the study overall: A total of under 250 trial participants underwent TCR sequencing, of whom 207 had received two doses of AZD1222 and some 25 had received two doses of the MenACWY control vaccine. Enrollment into the trials was organized by age into subgroups of 18-55, 56-69 and 70-plus years, and those subgroups contained approximately 150, 30 and 60 TCR-sequenced participants, respectively.

Germline trimming amounts to 5 bases on V and 3 bases on J, with 3 as the count of junction bases outside the gene matches. From a lookup of the germline V gene (reference sequence), CDR1 and CDR2 are LNHDA and SQIVND. From its cysteine to its phenylalanine, the CDR3 spans 14 amino acids. This entry keeps only the CDR3 DNA: 42 bases, framed from base 1. Here is what the overall study found, with its caveats: Participants were mostly white British, with more females than males. The authors suggested clonal diversity may have been underestimated. After two AZD1222 doses, spike-specific TCR breadth and depth were significantly higher than at day 0 and than in MenACWY recipients. Only six or seven AZD1222 recipients were SARS-CoV-2 seropositive at baseline, limiting conclusions about previously exposed vaccinees. The 56-69-year group was small, and its depth increase did not reach significance, likely because of low power. Because no samples from the day 14 peak response were available, repertoires could be characterized only after the peak T cell response. CD4 TCRs associated with the vaccine covered the entire spike protein, and the dominant responses were in regions 160-218 and 743-854. Epitopes outside the regions mutated in the B.1.351 and B.1.1.7 variants were reportedly recognized by nearly half of the unique spike-specific TCRs.

According to the study, the label for this sample's time point signals: about 28 days (+/-7) after the second vaccine dose. The treatment or condition label, read with the paper, signifies: meningococcal conjugate vaccine given as trial control. The vaccinee samples were drawn from two UK trials, COV001 and COV002, one of which was a single-blind randomized controlled phase 2/3 trial testing AZD1222 (ChAdOx1 nCoV-19) in healthy adults. For TCRbeta chain sequencing, PBMC samples were collected from trial participants at day 0 and at day 28 after the second dose. The sample in question was peripheral blood, obtained 28 days after the second dose of the MenACWY control vaccine. The chain joins TRBV19 to TRBJ1-3; 8 middle bases align to TRBD1. This TCR was recovered from an adult who received the MenACWY meningococcal vaccine as a control. The CDR3 protein: CASSSDRGGNTIYF. The nucleotide sequence is given as TGTGCCAGTAGTTCTGACAGGGGTGGAAACACCATATATTTT.